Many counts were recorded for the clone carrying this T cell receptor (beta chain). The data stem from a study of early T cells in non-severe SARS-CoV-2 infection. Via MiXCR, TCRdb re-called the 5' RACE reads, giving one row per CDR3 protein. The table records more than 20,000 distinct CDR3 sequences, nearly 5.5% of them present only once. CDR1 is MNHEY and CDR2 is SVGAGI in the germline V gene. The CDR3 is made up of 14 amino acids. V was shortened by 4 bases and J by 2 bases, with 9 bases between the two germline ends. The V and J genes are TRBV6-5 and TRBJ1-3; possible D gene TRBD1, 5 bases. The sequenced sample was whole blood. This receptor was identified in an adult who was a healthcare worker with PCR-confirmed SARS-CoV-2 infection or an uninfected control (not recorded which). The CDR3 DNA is TGTGCCAGCAGTTGGGGACCCACTGGAAACACCATATATTTT. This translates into CASSWGPTGNTIYF.